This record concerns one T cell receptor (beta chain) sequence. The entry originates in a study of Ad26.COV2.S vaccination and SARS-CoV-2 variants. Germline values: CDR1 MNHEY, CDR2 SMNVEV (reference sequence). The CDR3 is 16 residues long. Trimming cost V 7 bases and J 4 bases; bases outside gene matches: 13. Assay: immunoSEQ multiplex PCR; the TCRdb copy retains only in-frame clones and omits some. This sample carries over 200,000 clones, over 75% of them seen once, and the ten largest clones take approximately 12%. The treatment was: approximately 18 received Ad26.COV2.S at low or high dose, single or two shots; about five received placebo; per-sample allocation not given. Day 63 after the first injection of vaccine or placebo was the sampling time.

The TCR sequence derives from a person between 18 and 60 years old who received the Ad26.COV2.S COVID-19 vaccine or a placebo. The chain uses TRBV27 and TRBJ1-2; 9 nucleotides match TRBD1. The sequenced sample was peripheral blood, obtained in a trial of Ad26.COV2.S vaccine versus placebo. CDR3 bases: TGTGCCAGCACTACTCAACACAGGGGGCGTCCCTATGGCTACACCTTC. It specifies CASTTQHRGRPYGYTF.